One sample yielded the 14 T cell receptor beta chains listed below, sequenced in a study of early T cells in non-severe SARS-CoV-2 infection. TCRdb redid the calling of the 5' RACE reads with MiXCR, one entry per CDR3 protein. The profile shows approximately 65,000 distinct CDR3 sequences, approximately 10% of them singletons. The sample here was whole blood, taken at baseline. All receptors come from an adult who was a healthcare worker with PCR-confirmed SARS-CoV-2 infection or an uninfected control (not recorded which).

This clonotype was counted only a few times. This chain links TRBV19 with TRBJ2-7; TRBD2 is a possible D gene (5 bases). This CDR3 region has 14 residues. CDR1 LNHDA and CDR2 SQIVND come from the germline V gene (reference sequence). With 6 bases removed from V and 2 bases from J, the gap between germline ends came to 14 bases. The CDR3 DNA reads as TGTGCCAGTAGCCCTCCGACGGGGACCTACGAGCAGTACTTC. It yields the protein CASSPPTGTYEQYF. The full variable domain, rest sourced from reference TRBV19 and TRBJ2-7, is DGGITQSPKYLFRKEGQNVTLSCEQNLNHDAMYWYRQDPGQGLRLIYYSQIVNDFQKGDIAEGYSVSREKKESFPLTVTSAQKNPTAFYLCASSPPTGTYEQYFGPGTRLTVT.

On this clonotype itself: At one of its ends the junction is not consistent with the germline gene, which may arise from a read error. The chain links TRBV7-7 to TRBJ1-2, with 8 bases aligning to TRBD1. Germline assignment: CDR1 SSHAT and CDR2 FNYEAQ (reference sequence). This CDR3 comprises 13 residues. This CDR3 reads CASSHAGGGGYTF. The CDR3 region has the DNA TGTGCTAGCAGCCACGCAGGGGGCGGTGGCTACACCTTC. Drawing the rest from reference TRBV7-7 and TRBJ1-2, the complete variable domain is GAGVSQSPRYKVTKRGQDVTLRCDPISSHATLYWYQQALGQGPEFLTYFNYEAQPDKSGLPSDRFSAERPEGSISTLTIQRTEQRDSAMYRCASSHAGGGGYTFGSGTRLTVV.

This clonotype has a handful of counts. The chain employs TRBV7-9 and TRBJ1-1, with D possibly matching TRBD1 (6 bases). Germline values: CDR1 SEHNR, CDR2 FQNEAQ (reference sequence). The CDR3 has 13 residues. Trimming removed 6 bases from V and 3 bases from J, with 11 bases in between. The DNA for the CDR3 is TGTGCCAGCAGTCGAGAGGGGGACACTGAAGCTTTCTTT. Translated: CASSREGDTEAFF.

This clonotype came up a few times. The J gene is TRBJ2-5, the V gene TRBV10-1; 8 nucleotides match TRBD1. V lost 4 bases, J lost 5 bases, and 0 bases stayed unmatched. The CDR3 totals 12 residues. Germline V gene lookup returns CDR1 WNHNN and CDR2 SYGVQD (reference sequence). CDR3 sequence: CASSGQGETQYF. The CDR3 nucleotides are TGCGCCAGCAGTGGACAGGGGGAGACCCAGTACTTC.

This clonotype has just a few counts. The chain combines TRBV6-6 with TRBJ2-2; the D call may be TRBD1 or TRBD2 (5 bases each). This CDR3 region has 16 residues. V lost 6 bases to trimming and J lost 4 bases, with 18 bases between them. Germline V CDR1 and CDR2: MNHNY, SVGAGI (reference sequence). The CDR3: CASSLEPAGGTGELFF. The DNA of the CDR3 is TGTGCCAGCAGCTTGGAGCCTGCTGGGGGCACCGGGGAGCTGTTTTTT.

The chain joins TRBV5-1 to TRBJ2-3; TRBD1 aligns across 12 bases. The CDR3 extends over 15 amino acids. Looked up from germline, CDR1 is SGHRS and CDR2 is YFSETQ. The V gene end was trimmed by 4 bases and the J gene end by 2 bases; junction bases not matched to a gene: 2. CDR3 coding DNA: TGCGCCAGCAGCCCGGGACAGGGGGCCACAGATACGCAGTATTTT. The encoded protein is CASSPGQGATDTQYF.

This clonotype was counted many times. V usage is TRBV15 and J usage is TRBJ1-2, with D hard to call. This CDR3 has 14 residues. CDR1 is LNHNV and CDR2 is YYDKDF in the germline V gene (reference sequence). V lost 1 base and J lost 4, with 10 bases in between. DNA for the CDR3: TGTGCCACCAGCAGAGTAGCGGCGGGCTATGGCTACACCTTC. This translates into CATSRVAAGYGYTF.

This clonotype was recorded many times. The chain employs TRBV20-1 and TRBJ1-2; no reliable D call. This CDR3 is 11 amino acids long. Trimming pared 3 bases from V and 4 bases from J, leaving 6 bases between. Germline V gives CDR1 DFQATT, CDR2 SNEGSKA (reference sequence). CDR3 region: CSASGVYGYTF. DNA of the CDR3: TGCAGTGCTAGTGGGGTCTATGGCTACACCTTC.

The V gene is TRBV5-1, the J gene TRBJ2-1, with TRBD1 as a possible D gene (6 bases). The CDR3 is made up of 16 amino acids. V lost 2 bases and J 2 bases, leaving 14 bases between the germline ends. Germline-derived CDR1 and CDR2 are SGHRS and YFSETQ. The CDR3 sequence: CASSFLGQTPYNEQFF. DNA for the CDR3: TGCGCCAGCAGCTTTCTCGGACAGACCCCCTACAATGAGCAGTTCTTC. Using reference TRBV5-1 and TRBJ2-1 for the parts outside the CDR3, the full variable domain is KAGVTQTPRYLIKTRGQQVTLSCSPISGHRSVSWYQQTPGQGLQFLFEYFSETQRNKGNFPGRFSGRQFSNSRSEMNVSTLELGDSALYLCASSFLGQTPYNEQFFGPGTRLTVL.

This chain uses TRBV10-3 with TRBJ2-1; D might be TRBD2 (5 bases). Between the trimmed V and J ends, which lost 5 bases and 5 bases, there was a span of 13 bases. CDR1 is ENHRY and CDR2 is SYGVKD in the germline V gene. CDR3 length equals 14 residues. CDR3 in DNA: TGTGCCATCAGTATCGGCGGGCAACACAATGAGCAGTTCTTC. This gives the protein CAISIGGQHNEQFF.

The chain has TRBV6-2 or TRBV6-3 and TRBJ1-1, with a weak D call TRBD1 (6 bases). This CDR3 spans 14 amino acids. Germline V gene data show CDR1 as MNHEY and CDR2 as SVGEGT. V was shortened by 6 bases and J by 2 bases, with 13 bases between the two germline ends. DNA of the CDR3: TGTGCCAGCAGGGAAACAGGGCGCAACACTGAAGCTTTCTTT. Its translation: CASRETGRNTEAFF.

The chain recombines TRBV5-1 with TRBJ1-1, with 7 positions matching TRBD1. CDR1 SGHRS and CDR2 YFSETQ come from the germline V gene. The J segment lost 0 bases and the V segment lost 4 bases, leaving 6 bases of the junction unmatched. The CDR3 is made up of 15 amino acids. The CDR3 nucleotides are TGCGCCAGCAGCCTCTCGGGACAGATGAACACTGAAGCTTTCTTT. Protein product: CASSLSGQMNTEAFF. The whole variable domain, filled in from reference TRBV5-1 and TRBJ1-1, reads KAGVTQTPRYLIKTRGQQVTLSCSPISGHRSVSWYQQTPGQGLQFLFEYFSETQRNKGNFPGRFSGRQFSNSRSEMNVSTLELGDSALYLCASSLSGQMNTEAFFGQGTRLTVV.

In its sample, this clonotype was seen a few times. V usage is TRBV7-3 and J usage is TRBJ2-5, with D hard to call. Trimming stripped 10 bases from V and 0 bases from J, with 12 bases between. Germline CDR1 reads SGHTA; CDR2 reads FQGTGA. This CDR3 has 13 amino acids. The CDR3 reads CATLEPYQETQYF. The CDR3 DNA follows: TGTGCCACCCTCGAACCGTACCAAGAGACCCAGTACTTC.

This clonotype occurred a few times. V usage is TRBV18 and J usage is TRBJ2-1, with a weak D call TRBD2 (6 bases). V was cut by 1 base and J by 0 bases, with 16 bases left in between. Looked up from germline, CDR1 is KGHSH and CDR2 is LQKENI. This CDR3 has 18 amino acids. Here the CDR3 DNA reads TGTGCCAGCTCACCACTCGGGGGTTTTTCCAGCTCCTACAATGAGCAGTTCTTC. As protein: CASSPLGGFSSSYNEQFF.